Below, 7 T cell receptor beta chains from the same sample are listed, as sequenced in a study of blood T cell repertoires in COVID-19. Repertoires were generated with immunoSEQ multiplex PCR, while TCRdb's copy carries only in-frame clones and drops some. Of 200,000 to 250,000 clones listed, over 80% are singletons. The material sequenced was PBMCs or T cells enriched from blood (not recorded which). The receptors come from a woman aged 40 to 49 who had recovered from COVID-19.

The chain joins TRBV13 to TRBJ2-1; 10 nucleotides align to TRBD1. Trimming removed 5 bases from V and 8 bases from J; junction bases left unmatched: 12. The CDR3 is 16 residues long. Germline V gene sequence: CDR1 PRHDT, CDR2 FYEKMQ (reference sequence). The DNA of the CDR3 is TGTGCCAGCAGCCAACTTAAGGGACAGGGGTTCGATGAGCAGTTCTTC. It specifies CASSQLKGQGFDEQFF.

Comments on this clone: Compared with germline, one end of the junction differs, possibly owing to a read error. The genes are TRBV7-2 and TRBJ2-5; tentative D call: TRBD1 (6 bases). The CDR3 runs to 14 residues. Looked up from germline, CDR1 is SGHTA and CDR2 is FQGNSA. The CDR3 DNA is TGTGCCAGCAGCAGAGGACAGCTCCTAGAGCCCCAGTACTTC. Residues: CASSRGQLLEPQYF.

Only a few counts were recorded for this clone. The chain is built from TRBV2 and TRBJ1-2; D remains ambiguous. The germline V and J ends were trimmed by 5 bases and 6 bases, with 16 bases remaining between them. The germline gives CDR1 SNHLY, CDR2 FYNNEI. The CDR3 totals 14 residues. CDR3 in DNA: TGTGCCAGCAGTCAGCTATCGGGGATTAATGGCTACACCTTC. The encoded protein is CASSQLSGINGYTF.

J is TRBJ2-1 and V is TRBV7-6, with 11 bases identical to TRBD2. V was clipped by 5 bases and J by 5 bases; unmatched bases: 8. This CDR3 spans 16 amino acids. The V gene's germline CDR1 is SGHVS and CDR2 FNYEAQ. The CDR3: CASSPASGRNNNEQFF. CDR3 coding DNA: TGTGCCAGCAGCCCGGCTAGCGGGAGGAACAACAATGAGCAGTTCTTC.

The chain links TRBV6-2 or TRBV6-3 to TRBJ1-2, with a tentative D call TRBD1 (5 bases). Between the trimmed V and J ends, which lost 2 bases and 6 bases, there was a span of 16 bases. Germline CDR1 MNHEY, CDR2 SVGEGT. The CDR3 sequence is 15 residues long. The CDR3 is CASSYGAGYGNGYTF. CDR3 DNA: TGTGCCAGCAGTTACGGAGCAGGGTATGGGAATGGCTACACCTTC.

The chain links TRBV9 to TRBJ2-2, with TRBD1 matching over 10 bases. CDR1 SGDLS and CDR2 YYNGEE come from the germline V gene. This CDR3 is built from 16 residues. Trimming cost V 4 bases and J 1 base; bases outside gene matches: 4. The CDR3 spells CASSRRDRGNTGELFF. CDR3 nucleotides: TGTGCCAGCAGCCGCCGGGACAGGGGGAACACCGGGGAGCTGTTTTTT.

This chain connects TRBV16 to TRBJ1-3; D is ambiguous. Trimming left V 4 bases short and J 0 bases short, with 10 bases between. Germline assignment: CDR1 KGHSY and CDR2 FQNENV. This CDR3 is built from 15 residues. CDR3 in DNA: TGTGCCAGCAGCCGGCAGGCCTCCTCTGGAAACACCATATATTTT. Translating it yields CASSRQASSGNTIYF.